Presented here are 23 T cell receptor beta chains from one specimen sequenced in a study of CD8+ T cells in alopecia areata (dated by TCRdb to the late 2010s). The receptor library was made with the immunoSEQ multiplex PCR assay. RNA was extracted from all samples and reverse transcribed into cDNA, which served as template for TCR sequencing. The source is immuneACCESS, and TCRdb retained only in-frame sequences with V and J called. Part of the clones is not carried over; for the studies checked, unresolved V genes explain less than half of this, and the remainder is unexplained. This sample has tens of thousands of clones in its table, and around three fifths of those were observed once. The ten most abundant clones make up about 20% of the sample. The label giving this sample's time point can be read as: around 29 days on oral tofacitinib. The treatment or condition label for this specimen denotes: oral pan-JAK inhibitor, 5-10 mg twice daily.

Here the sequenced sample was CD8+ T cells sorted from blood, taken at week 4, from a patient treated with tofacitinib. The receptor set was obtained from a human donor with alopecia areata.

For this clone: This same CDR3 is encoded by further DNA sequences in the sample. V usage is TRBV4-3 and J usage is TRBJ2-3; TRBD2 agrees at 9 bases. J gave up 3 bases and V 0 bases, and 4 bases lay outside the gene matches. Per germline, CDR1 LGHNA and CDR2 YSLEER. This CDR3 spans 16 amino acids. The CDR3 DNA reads TGCGCCAGCAGCCAAGATGGGGCGGGGGGGACAGATACGCAGTATTTT. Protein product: CASSQDGAGGTDTQYF.

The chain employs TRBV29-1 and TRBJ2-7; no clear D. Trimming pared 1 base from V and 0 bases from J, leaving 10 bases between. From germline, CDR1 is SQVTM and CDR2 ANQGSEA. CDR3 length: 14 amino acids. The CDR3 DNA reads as TGCAGCGTTGAAGGGCAGGCTAGCTCCTACGAGCAGTACTTC. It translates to CSVEGQASSYEQYF.

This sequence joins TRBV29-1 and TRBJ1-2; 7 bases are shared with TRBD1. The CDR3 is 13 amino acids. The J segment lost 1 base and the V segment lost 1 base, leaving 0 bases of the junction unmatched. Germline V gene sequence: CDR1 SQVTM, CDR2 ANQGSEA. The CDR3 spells CSVEGDSNYGYTF. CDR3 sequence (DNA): TGCAGCGTTGAAGGGGACAGTAACTATGGCTACACCTTC.

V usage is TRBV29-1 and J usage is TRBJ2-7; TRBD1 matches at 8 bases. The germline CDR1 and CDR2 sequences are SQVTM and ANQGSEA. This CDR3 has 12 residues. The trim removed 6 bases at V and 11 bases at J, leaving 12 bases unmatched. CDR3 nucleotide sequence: TGCAGCGTGGCCGGGACAGGCGAGAGGGAGTACTTC. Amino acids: CSVAGTGEREYF.

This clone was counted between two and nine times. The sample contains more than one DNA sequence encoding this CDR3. CDR3 sequence reads: CAWSVDSNQPQHF. The CDR3 coding sequence is TGTGCCTGGAGTGTAGATAGCAATCAGCCCCAGCATTTT. This chain links TRBV30 with TRBJ1-5, with D hard to call. The CDR3 is 13 amino acids. The V gene lost 0 bases and the J gene lost 0 bases, with 3 bases spanning the gap. Germline CDR1 GTSNPN, CDR2 SVGIG (reference sequence).

The CDR3 protein is CSVVGLADNEQFF. As DNA, the CDR3 is TGCAGCGTTGTTGGCCTAGCGGACAATGAGCAGTTCTTC. The chain links TRBV29-1 to TRBJ2-1; 7 bases match TRBD2. J was trimmed by 5 bases and V by 4 bases; bases with no gene match: 5. The germline CDR1 and CDR2 sequences are SQVTM and ANQGSEA. This CDR3 region has 13 residues.

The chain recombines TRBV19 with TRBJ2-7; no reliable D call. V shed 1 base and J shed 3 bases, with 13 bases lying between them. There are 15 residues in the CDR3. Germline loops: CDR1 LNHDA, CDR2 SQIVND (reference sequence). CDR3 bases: TGTGCCAGTAGTATAGGGTCCAGCCCTGACTACGAGCAGTACTTC. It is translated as CASSIGSSPDYEQYF. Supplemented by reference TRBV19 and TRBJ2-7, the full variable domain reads DGGITQSPKYLFRKEGQNVTLSCEQNLNHDAMYWYRQDPGQGLRLIYYSQIVNDFQKGDIAEGYSVSREKKESFPLTVTSAQKNPTAFYLCASSIGSSPDYEQYFGPGTRLTVT.

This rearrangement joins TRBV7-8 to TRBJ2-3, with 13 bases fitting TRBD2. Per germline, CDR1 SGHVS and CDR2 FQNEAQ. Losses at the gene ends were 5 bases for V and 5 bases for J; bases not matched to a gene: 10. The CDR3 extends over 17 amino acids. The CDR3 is CASSPRLAGGQLDTQYF. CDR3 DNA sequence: TGTGCCAGCAGCCCTAGACTAGCGGGGGGCCAGCTAGATACGCAGTATTTT. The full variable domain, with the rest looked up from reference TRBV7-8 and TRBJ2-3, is GAGVSQSPRYKVAKRGQDVALRCDPISGHVSLFWYQQALGQGPEFLTYFQNEAQLDKSGLPSDRFFAERPEGSVSTLKIQRTQQEDSAVYLCASSPRLAGGQLDTQYFGPGTRLTVL.

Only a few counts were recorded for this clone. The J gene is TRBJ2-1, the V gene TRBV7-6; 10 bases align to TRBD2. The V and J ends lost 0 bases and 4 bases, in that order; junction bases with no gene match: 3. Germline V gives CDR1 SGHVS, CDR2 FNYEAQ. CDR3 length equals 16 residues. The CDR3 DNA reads TGTGCCAGCAGCTTAGCGGTAGCGGGGGGTTACAATGAGCAGTTCTTC. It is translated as CASSLAVAGGYNEQFF.

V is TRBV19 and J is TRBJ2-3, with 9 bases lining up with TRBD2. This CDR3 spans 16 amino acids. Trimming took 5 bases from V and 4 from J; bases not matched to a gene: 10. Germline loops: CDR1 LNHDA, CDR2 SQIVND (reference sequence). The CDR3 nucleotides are TGTGCCAGTAGTGTCCTAGCGGGGAAGGGCGCAGATACGCAGTATTTT. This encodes CASSVLAGKGADTQYF.

The CDR3 coding sequence is TGCAGCGTTGATCTGCCGGGGGCGCGTGGCTACACCTTC. Translated, it gives CSVDLPGARGYTF. This chain joins TRBV29-1 and TRBJ1-2, with D tentatively TRBD1 (6 bases). Germline CDR1 SQVTM, CDR2 ANQGSEA. This CDR3 has 13 amino acids. Trimming shortened V by 3 bases and J by 7 bases, and 15 bases separated the two germline ends.

The CDR3 sequence is CASSTGFNSYEQYF. The CDR3 DNA follows: TGTGCCAGCAGTACAGGGTTCAATTCCTACGAGCAGTACTTC. The chain combines TRBV6-5 with TRBJ2-7; a possible D gene is TRBD1 (6 bases). The CDR3 length is 14 residues. Trimming removed 5 bases at V and 1 base at J, with 12 bases between. Germline V gene sequence: CDR1 MNHEY, CDR2 SVGAGI.

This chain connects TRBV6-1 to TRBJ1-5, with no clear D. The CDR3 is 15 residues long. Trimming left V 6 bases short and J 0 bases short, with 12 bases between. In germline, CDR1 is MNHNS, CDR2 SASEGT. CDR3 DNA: TGTGCCAGCAGGGGGAGCCATGATAGCAATCAGCCCCAGCATTTT. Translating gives CASRGSHDSNQPQHF.

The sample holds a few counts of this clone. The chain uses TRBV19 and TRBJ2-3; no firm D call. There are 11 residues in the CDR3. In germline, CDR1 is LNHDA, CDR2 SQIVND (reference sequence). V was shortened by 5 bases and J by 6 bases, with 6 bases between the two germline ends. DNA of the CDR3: TGTGCCAGTAGTGTCAGGGATACGCAGTATTTT. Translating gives CASSVRDTQYF.

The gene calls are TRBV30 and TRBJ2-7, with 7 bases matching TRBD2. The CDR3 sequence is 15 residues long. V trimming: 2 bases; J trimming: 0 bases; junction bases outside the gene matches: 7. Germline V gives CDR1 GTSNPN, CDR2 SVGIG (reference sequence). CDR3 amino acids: CAWSLGGGGSYEQYF. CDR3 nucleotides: TGTGCCTGGAGTTTAGGCGGGGGAGGCTCCTACGAGCAGTACTTC.

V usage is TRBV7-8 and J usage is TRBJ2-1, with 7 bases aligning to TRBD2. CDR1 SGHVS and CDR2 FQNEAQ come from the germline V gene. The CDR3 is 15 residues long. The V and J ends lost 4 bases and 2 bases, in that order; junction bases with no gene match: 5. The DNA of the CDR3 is TGTGCCAGCAGCTCCGGACTAGACCCCTACAATGAGCAGTTCTTC. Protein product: CASSSGLDPYNEQFF.

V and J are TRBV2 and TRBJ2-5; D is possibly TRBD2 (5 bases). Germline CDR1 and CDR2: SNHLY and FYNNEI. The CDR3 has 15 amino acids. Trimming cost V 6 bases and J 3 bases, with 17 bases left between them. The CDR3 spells CASSSSPGRKETQYF. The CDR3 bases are TGTGCCAGCAGCTCTAGCCCCGGACGGAAAGAGACCCAGTACTTC.

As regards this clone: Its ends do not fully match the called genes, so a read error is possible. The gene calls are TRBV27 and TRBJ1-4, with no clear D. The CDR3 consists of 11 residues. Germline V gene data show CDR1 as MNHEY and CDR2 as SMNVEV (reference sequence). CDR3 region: CASILPPPPNF. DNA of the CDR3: TGTGCCAGCATCCTTCCCCCCCCGCCCAATTTT.

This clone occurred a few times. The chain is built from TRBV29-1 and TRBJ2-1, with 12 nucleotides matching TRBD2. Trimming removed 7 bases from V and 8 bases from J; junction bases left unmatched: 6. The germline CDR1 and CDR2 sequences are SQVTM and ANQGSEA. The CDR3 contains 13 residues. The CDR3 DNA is TGCAGCGCTCTAGCGGGGGGGCCGGATGAGCAGTTCTTC. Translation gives CSALAGGPDEQFF.

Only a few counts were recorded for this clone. Written as DNA, the CDR3 is TGCGCCAGCAGCCAACCTGGGGGGGATACGCAGTATTTT. Translation: CASSQPGGDTQYF. The chain couples TRBV4-3 to TRBJ2-3; possibly TRBD2 for D (6 bases). CDR3 length: 13 amino acids. Germline values: CDR1 LGHNA, CDR2 YSLEER. The ends were cut back, 2 bases at V and 6 bases at J, with 9 bases in the middle.

The CDR3 DNA is TGTGCCAGCAGGAGGACAGGGGGAGCAGAGCAGCCCCAGCATTTT. Residues: CASRRTGGAEQPQHF. The chain is built from TRBV2 and TRBJ1-5; 10 bases are shared with TRBD1. CDR1 and CDR2 from the germline V gene are SNHLY and FYNNEI. This CDR3 spans 15 amino acids. V trimming: 6 bases; J trimming: 7 bases; junction bases outside the gene matches: 9.

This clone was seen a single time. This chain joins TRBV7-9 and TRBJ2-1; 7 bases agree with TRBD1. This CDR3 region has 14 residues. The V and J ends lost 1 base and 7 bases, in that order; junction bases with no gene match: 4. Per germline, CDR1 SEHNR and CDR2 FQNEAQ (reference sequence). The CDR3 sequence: CASSLGQGTNEQFF. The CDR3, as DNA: TGTGCCAGCAGCTTAGGACAGGGTACGAATGAGCAGTTCTTC. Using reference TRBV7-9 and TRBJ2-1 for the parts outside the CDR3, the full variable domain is DTGVSQNPRHKITKRGQNVTFRCDPISEHNRLYWYRQTLGQGPEFLTYFQNEAQLEKSRLLSDRFSAERPKGSFSTLEIQRTEQGDSAMYLCASSLGQGTNEQFFGPGTRLTVL.

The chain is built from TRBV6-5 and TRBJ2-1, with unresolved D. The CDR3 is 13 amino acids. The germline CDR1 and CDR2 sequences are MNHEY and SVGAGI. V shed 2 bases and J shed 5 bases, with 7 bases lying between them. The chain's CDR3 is CASSYGGNNEQFF. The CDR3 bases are TGTGCCAGCAGTTACGGCGGTAACAATGAGCAGTTCTTC.